This T cell receptor (beta chain) was identified during a study of blood T cell repertoires in COVID-19 (dated by TCRdb to 2020 to 2021). Background on the whole study: Samples from collaborators originated in the United States, Italy and Spain and spanned both the acute and convalescent phases of COVID-19. The material from the prospective study consisted of cDNA or gDNA derived from T cells, B-cell-depleted T cells, or PBMCs. The dataset comprised deeply sampled blood TCRbeta repertoires from subjects exposed to, actively infected with, or recovered from COVID-19. The repertoires were made available in a free public database intended to serve as a resource for research on the immune response to SARS-CoV-2. Samples were obtained from the ongoing ImmuneRACE study (first 160 participants) and from about 1,300 subjects provided by 6 global collaborators. A de-identified subject ID, COVID-19 status, age in years and sex were almost always included in the sample metadata. Where HLA class I and class II types were available, the types were taken from metadata supplied by the sample provider, not from assay-based typing.

Participants in the prospective study were enrolled through a virtual design, were aged 18 to 89 years, and lived in fewer than 30 United States geographic areas. To assign participants to cohorts, the prospective study relied on clinical history that participants themselves reported in a screening survey and a study questionnaire. Recovered participants in ImmuneRACE Cohort 3 were defined as having two consecutive negative NP/OP PCR tests, clearance from a healthcare professional, or resolution of symptoms. In the prospective study, whole blood, serum and a nasopharyngeal or oropharyngeal swab were collected from each participant by mobile phlebotomists. Additional blood draws and questionnaires over a 2-month period could optionally be provided by prospective study participants. Before DNA extraction, prospective study blood samples were shipped either frozen or at room temperature. With respect to this clone: Its binding antigen is unknown. Base qualities are not provided; no much larger clone lies one nucleotide away.

For CDR1 and CDR2, the germline V gene lists MDHEN and SYDVKM. Compared with germline, V lacks 7 bases and J lacks 4 bases; bases without a gene match: 10. From its cysteine to its phenylalanine, the CDR3 spans 15 amino acids. The kept DNA is CDR3 alone, 45 bases in frame from the first base. General findings and caveats noted by the study authors: The amount of clinical and demographic metadata varied by source and participant and was provided uncurated.

The immunoSEQ Assay, a bias-controlled multiplex PCR, was used to amplify TCRbeta CDR3 regions from genomic DNA. The published analysis was carried out like this. The number of nucleated cells in each sample was estimated by amplification of reference gene primers within the assay. Sequence reads were collapsed and filtered to measure the absolute abundance of every unique TCRbeta CDR3 rearrangement. For each sample, productive Simpson clonality was calculated as the square root of Simpson's diversity index across productive rearrangements. The source is immuneACCESS, and TCRdb retained only in-frame sequences with V and J called. Part of the clones is not carried over; for the studies checked, unresolved V genes explain less than half of this, and the remainder is unexplained. The D gene and trimming were derived from the DNA, and the V and J assignments and clone size from that table. The sample table holds a few hundred thousand clones, of which over 75% were seen once. The ten biggest clones cover roughly 2.5% of the sample.

The specimen was PBMCs or T cells enriched from blood (not recorded which). The TCR comes from a woman younger than 30 who had recovered from COVID-19. The sequence joins TRBV28 to TRBJ2-3; 8 central bases correspond to TRBD1. CDR3 reads: CASTFGTGHADTQYF. In nucleotides, the sequence is TGTGCCAGCACCTTTGGGACAGGTCACGCAGATACGCAGTATTTT.